The 26 T cell receptor beta chains below were found in one sample sequenced in a study of response to subunit inactivated influenza vaccine. TCRdb fed the RT-PCR reads into MiXCR, producing one record per CDR3 protein. The sample shows about 160,000 distinct CDR3 sequences, roughly 10% of them seen only once. Sequences were derived from non-naive T cells sorted from PBMCs, sampled 40 to 50 days after vaccination. The origin of the receptors is a man aged 45 to 65 who received an inactivated influenza vaccine.

This clonotype was observed at least ten times. V is TRBV12-3 or TRBV12-4 and J is TRBJ2-1, with a tentative D call TRBD1 (6 bases). The CDR3 loop spans 15 amino acids. Trimming stripped 1 base from V and 3 bases from J, with 10 bases between. Written as DNA, the CDR3 is TGTGCCAGCAGTTTAGAACAGGGAGTCTACAATGAGCAGTTCTTC. It specifies CASSLEQGVYNEQFF.

J is TRBJ2-7 and V is TRBV15, with D hard to call. Looked up from germline, CDR1 is LNHNV and CDR2 is YYDKDF (reference sequence). Trimming stripped 0 bases from V and 3 bases from J, with 12 bases between. This CDR3 has 15 residues. CDR3 DNA: TGTGCCACCAGCAGAGATAGGCCAGTTGGCTACGAGCAGTACTTC. Translation: CATSRDRPVGYEQYF.

This clonotype appeared many times. This chain joins TRBV12-3 or TRBV12-4 and TRBJ1-1; D not certain. This CDR3 is 10 amino acids long. CDR3 residues: CASRNTEAFF. CDR3 nucleotides: TGTGCTAGTAGGAACACTGAAGCTTTCTTT.

This clonotype has more than one count but fewer than ten. The genes are TRBV20-1 and TRBJ1-4; D possibly corresponds to TRBD1 (5 bases). Looked up from germline, CDR1 is DFQATT and CDR2 is SNEGSKA (reference sequence). Trimming left V 2 bases short and J 8 bases short, with 12 bases between. This CDR3 has 13 residues. The CDR3: CSARWRGGEKLFF. In DNA form, the CDR3 reads TGCAGTGCTAGATGGCGTGGGGGAGAAAAACTGTTTTTT.

This clonotype was detected a few times. The V call is TRBV27, the J call TRBJ2-1; TRBD2 aligns across 9 bases. V dropped 8 bases and J dropped 7; count of bases not matched to a gene: 9. CDR3 size: 14 residues. Germline CDR1 and CDR2: MNHEY and SMNVEV (reference sequence). The CDR3 coding sequence is TGTGCCAGCCAGAGCGGGGGGCTCGATAATGAGCAGTTCTTC. It is translated as CASQSGGLDNEQFF.

This clonotype was counted a few times. V is TRBV20-1 and J is TRBJ1-4; 9 positions agree with TRBD1. This CDR3 is built from 13 residues. V was clipped by 2 bases and J by 7 bases; unmatched bases: 2. Germline V CDR1 and CDR2: DFQATT, SNEGSKA (reference sequence). The CDR3 region is CSARRTGVEKLFF. CDR3 nucleotides: TGCAGTGCTAGAAGGACAGGGGTTGAAAAACTGTTTTTT.

This sequence joins TRBV15 and TRBJ2-7; no reliable D call. The CDR3 has 12 residues. The germline V gene has CDR1 LNHNV and CDR2 YYDKDF (reference sequence). The germline V and J ends were trimmed by 0 bases and 9 bases, with 9 bases remaining between them. The CDR3 protein is CATSRDGMGQYF. CDR3 coding DNA: TGTGCCACCAGCAGAGATGGTATGGGGCAGTACTTC.

The sample holds a few counts of this clonotype. V and J are TRBV20-1 and TRBJ1-6, with TRBD1 matching 7 bases. The CDR3 runs 14 residues. CDR1 and CDR2 from the germline V gene are DFQATT and SNEGSKA (reference sequence). Trimming cost V 2 bases and J 4 bases; bases outside gene matches: 2. The CDR3 DNA reads TGCAGTGCTAGAAGGGACAGTTATAATTCACCCCTCCACTTT. This sequence encodes CSARRDSYNSPLHF.

In its sample, this clonotype was seen once. V is TRBV9 and J is TRBJ2-3; 8 bases match TRBD2. From germline, CDR1 is SGDLS and CDR2 YYNGEE. CDR3 length: 14 residues. V trimming: 9 bases; J trimming: 2 bases; junction bases outside the gene matches: 8. The CDR3 coding sequence is TGTGCCACCAACCGGGGGGGACCCACAGATACGCAGTATTTT. This codes for CATNRGGPTDTQYF.

This clonotype appeared a few times. The rearrangement uses TRBV11-2 and TRBJ2-5, with 10 positions matching TRBD2. The CDR3 is 18 amino acids. CDR1 is SGHAT, CDR2 FQNNGV, per germline. The V gene end was trimmed by 1 base and the J gene end by 7 bases; junction bases not matched to a gene: 15. CDR3 in amino acids: CASSLVSSSGSFSGTQYF. As DNA, the CDR3 is TGTGCCAGCAGCTTAGTTTCGTCTAGCGGGAGTTTTAGCGGGACCCAGTACTTC.

There are many counts of this clonotype. The V gene is TRBV5-6, the J gene TRBJ2-1; D is undetermined. Looked up from germline, CDR1 is SGHDT and CDR2 is YYEEEE. V was pared by 1 base and J by 0 bases, with 11 bases between. The CDR3 has 16 amino acids. As DNA, the CDR3 is TGTGCCAGCAGCTTGAGGCGACTGAGCTCCTACAATGAGCAGTTCTTC. Translated, it gives CASSLRRLSSYNEQFF.

This clonotype was detected many times. The chain recombines TRBV5-5 with TRBJ2-1, with 8 bases aligning to TRBD1. The CDR3 totals 17 residues. V dropped 1 base and J dropped 3; count of bases not matched to a gene: 9. Germline V gene data show CDR1 as SGHKS and CDR2 as YYEKEE (reference sequence). CDR3: CASSLWTGFNVYNEQFF. Here the CDR3 DNA reads TGTGCCAGCAGCTTGTGGACAGGGTTTAACGTCTACAATGAGCAGTTCTTC.

The sample holds many counts of this clonotype. The V call is TRBV20-1, the J call TRBJ1-1, with a tentative D call TRBD1 (6 bases). Germline V lookup: CDR1 DFQATT, CDR2 SNEGSKA (reference sequence). Trimming cost V 3 bases and J 3 bases, with 11 bases left between them. The CDR3 totals 13 residues. The CDR3 bases are TGCAGTGCTAGTCGGGGGCCTTACACTGAAGCTTTCTTT. Protein product: CSASRGPYTEAFF.

This clonotype was seen repeatedly, ten times or more. The chain recombines TRBV5-6 with TRBJ2-2, with TRBD1 matching 8 bases. CDR3 length: 15 amino acids. CDR1 and CDR2 from the germline V gene are SGHDT and YYEEEE. The V segment lost 4 bases and the J segment 1 base; nucleotides outside the gene matches: 3. In nucleotides, the CDR3 is TGTGCCAGCAGCAGGGACAGGAGGAACACCGGGGAGCTGTTTTTT. It encodes CASSRDRRNTGELFF. Complete variable domain (other parts from reference TRBV5-6 and TRBJ2-2): DAGVTQSPTHLIKTRGQQVTLRCSPKSGHDTVSWYQQALGQGPQFIFQYYEEEERQRGNFPDRFSGHQFPNYSSELNVNALLLGDSALYLCASSRDRRNTGELFFGEGSRLTVL.

In this sample, this clonotype turned up a few times. The chain carries TRBV29-1 and TRBJ2-3, with D perhaps TRBD2 (6 bases). This CDR3 spans 12 amino acids. Germline CDR1 reads SQVTM; CDR2 reads ANQGSEA. The V end lost 0 bases, the J end lost 10 bases, and 11 bases lay between the germline ends. CDR3 in amino acids: CSVEDHGTSQYF. DNA of the CDR3: TGCAGCGTTGAAGACCATGGGACTTCGCAGTATTTT.

The chain carries TRBV21-1 and TRBJ2-5; the DNA was not used to check the table's D call, TRBD1. TRBV21-1 is termed a pseudogene. The CDR3 consists of 15 residues. The CDR3 here is CASSALDSDEETQYF. Written as DNA, the CDR3 is TGTGCCAGCAGCGCCCTGGACAGCGACGAGGAGACCCAGTACTTC.

This chain uses TRBV6-1 with TRBJ2-3; unclear D gene. This CDR3 region has 15 residues. Germline CDR1 reads MNHNS; CDR2 reads SASEGT. V lost 6 bases to trimming and J lost 5 bases, with 18 bases between them. As DNA, the CDR3 is TGTGCCAGCAGACAGCTCCGGGCCGCTCGAGATACGCAGTATTTT. It specifies CASRQLRAARDTQYF.

The V gene is TRBV7-2, the J gene TRBJ2-3, with D possibly TRBD2 on 6 matching bases. Trimming stripped 7 bases from V and 2 bases from J, with 19 bases between. The CDR3 is 16 amino acids. Germline V gene data show CDR1 as SGHTA and CDR2 as FQGNSA. CDR3 nucleotide sequence: TGTGCCAGCACCCCCCGCGGAGCGGGCAACACAGATACGCAGTATTTT. Residues: CASTPRGAGNTDTQYF. Complete variable domain (other parts from reference TRBV7-2 and TRBJ2-3): GAGVSQSPSNKVTEKGKDVELRCDPISGHTALYWYRQSLGQGLEFLIYFQGNSAPDKSGLPSDRFSAERTGGSVSTLTIQRTQQEDSAVYLCASTPRGAGNTDTQYFGPGTRLTVL.

CDR3 protein: CASSLDVWGYTF. The DNA for the CDR3 is TGTGCCAGCAGCTTGGATGTCTGGGGCTACACCTTC. This rearrangement joins TRBV5-5 to TRBJ1-2; D unclear. Trimming removed 0 bases from V and 8 bases from J, with 8 bases in between. This CDR3 comprises 12 residues. Germline-derived CDR1 and CDR2 are SGHKS and YYEKEE (reference sequence).

The sample holds many counts of this clonotype. The chain couples TRBV28 to TRBJ2-7; D remains ambiguous. V gave up 2 bases and J gave up 6 bases, with 5 bases separating them. This CDR3 is 11 amino acids long. Germline CDR1 and CDR2: MDHEN and SYDVKM. Here the CDR3 DNA reads TGTGCCAGCAGTTTAGGTGGCGAGCAGTACTTC. This gives the protein CASSLGGEQYF.

CDR3 sequence reads: CASSGSGNTIYF. CDR3 DNA sequence: TGTGCCAGCAGTGGGTCGGGAAACACCATATATTTT. This chain links TRBV5-5 with TRBJ1-3; no reliable D call. This CDR3 is built from 12 residues. Trimming shortened V by 5 bases and J by 4 bases, and 7 bases separated the two germline ends. Germline V lookup: CDR1 SGHKS, CDR2 YYEKEE (reference sequence).

The J gene is TRBJ2-3, the V gene TRBV20-1; tentative D call: TRBD2 (6 bases). This CDR3 contains 14 residues. Trimming stripped 0 bases from V and 4 bases from J, with 11 bases between. CDR1 DFQATT and CDR2 SNEGSKA come from the germline V gene (reference sequence). CDR3: CSARDTTRPDTQYF. CDR3 in DNA: TGCAGTGCTAGAGACACGACTAGACCAGATACGCAGTATTTT.

The chain carries TRBV18 and TRBJ2-7, with 8 bases matching TRBD1. The germline gives CDR1 KGHSH, CDR2 LQKENI. This CDR3 has 16 residues. The V and J ends lost 1 base and 5 bases, in that order; junction bases with no gene match: 10. CDR3: CASSPLLAGGRDEQYF. For the CDR3, the DNA is TGTGCCAGCTCACCACTCCTAGCAGGGGGCCGGGACGAGCAGTACTTC.

J is TRBJ2-4 and V is TRBV20-1; TRBD2 aligns across 7 bases. The V and J ends lost 0 bases and 0 bases, in that order; junction bases with no gene match: 8. Germline V gives CDR1 DFQATT, CDR2 SNEGSKA (reference sequence). This CDR3 has 17 residues. The CDR3, as DNA: TGCAGTGCTAGAGATGAAACCCTAGCGGTAGCCAAAAACATTCAGTACTTC. Amino acids: CSARDETLAVAKNIQYF.

This chain uses TRBV5-1 with TRBJ2-7, with D maybe TRBD2 (7 bases). CDR3 size: 16 residues. Germline CDR1 is SGHRS and CDR2 is YFSETQ. The V end was cut by 4 bases, the J end by 0 bases, with 17 bases between. The CDR3 DNA reads as TGCGCCAGCAGCAGGGGGGGCAGCGCGACCTCCTACGAGCAGTACTTC. Encoded protein: CASSRGGSATSYEQYF.

The chain carries TRBV6-1 and TRBJ2-2; tentative D call: TRBD1 (6 bases). V lost 8 bases and J 1 base, leaving 8 bases between the germline ends. The length of the CDR3 is 13 residues. Germline-derived CDR1 and CDR2 are MNHNS and SASEGT. CDR3 nucleotides: TGTGCCAGCGCCAGGGGGAACACCGGGGAGCTGTTTTTT. Translating gives CASARGNTGELFF.